This TCR beta chain is from a study of shared clonotypes between healthy human individuals. Study outcomes and limitations: Sampling was confined to blood; repertoires within tissues likely differ. Rarefaction revealed incomplete sorted-subset sequencing despite large depth.

CDR1 and CDR2 from the germline V gene are MNHEY and SVGAGI. CDR3 length equals 12 residues. Between the trimmed V and J ends, which lost 6 bases and 0 bases, there was a span of 6 bases. About this clone itself: The target antigen is unknown.

Repertoires were generated with immunoSEQ multiplex PCR, while TCRdb's copy carries only in-frame clones and drops some. The table lists some 2,100,000 clones, 85% to 95% of them singletons. Cells designated naive CD8 were CD45RO-negative and were positively selected for CCR7, with terminally differentiated effector memory CD45RA+ cells excluded. The chain recombines TRBV6-5 with TRBJ2-7; no clear D. This TCR was sampled from a man younger than 35 in good health. Some clones in this sample may be carry-over from other donors' samples. Sample: naive CD8+ T cells from PBMCs. The CDR3 DNA reads TGTGCCAGCAGGTCCATCTCCTACGAGCAGTACTTC. Its translation: CASRSISYEQYF.